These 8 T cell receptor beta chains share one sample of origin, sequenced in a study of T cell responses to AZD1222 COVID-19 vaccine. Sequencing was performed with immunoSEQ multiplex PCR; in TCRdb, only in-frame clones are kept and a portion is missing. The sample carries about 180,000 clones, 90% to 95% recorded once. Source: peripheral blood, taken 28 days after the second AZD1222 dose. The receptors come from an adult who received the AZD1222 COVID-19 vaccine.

The CDR3 nucleotides read TGTGCCAGTAGCTTGGCATTTAATTCACCCCTCCACTTT. Amino acids: CASSLAFNSPLHF. J is TRBJ1-6 and V is TRBV28; D call uncertain. The CDR3 has 13 amino acids. Germline V CDR1 and CDR2: MDHEN, SYDVKM. V shed 9 bases and J shed 6 bases, with 12 bases lying between them.

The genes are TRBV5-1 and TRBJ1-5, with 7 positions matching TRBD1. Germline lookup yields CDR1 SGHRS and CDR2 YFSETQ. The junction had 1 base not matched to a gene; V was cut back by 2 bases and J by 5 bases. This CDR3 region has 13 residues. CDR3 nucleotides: TGCGCCAGCAGCTTAACAGGGGATCAGCCCCAGCATTTT. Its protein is CASSLTGDQPQHF.

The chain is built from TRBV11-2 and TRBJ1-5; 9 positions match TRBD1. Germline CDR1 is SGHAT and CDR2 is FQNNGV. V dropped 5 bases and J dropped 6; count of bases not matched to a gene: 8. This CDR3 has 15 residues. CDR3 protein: CASSRTGATSQPQHF. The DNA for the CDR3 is TGTGCCAGCAGCAGGACAGGGGCCACCAGTCAGCCCCAGCATTTT.

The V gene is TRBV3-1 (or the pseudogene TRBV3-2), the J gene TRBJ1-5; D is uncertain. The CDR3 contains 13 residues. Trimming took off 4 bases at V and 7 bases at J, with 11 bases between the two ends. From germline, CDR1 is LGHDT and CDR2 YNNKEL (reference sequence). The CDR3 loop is CASSPQLGQPQHF. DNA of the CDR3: TGTGCCAGCAGCCCACAATTAGGGCAGCCCCAGCATTTT.

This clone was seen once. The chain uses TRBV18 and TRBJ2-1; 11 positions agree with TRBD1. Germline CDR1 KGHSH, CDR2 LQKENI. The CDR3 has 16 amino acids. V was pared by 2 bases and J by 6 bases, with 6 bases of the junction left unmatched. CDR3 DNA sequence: TGTGCCAGCTCACCAACCGGACAGGGGGCTCGCAATGAGCAGTTCTTC. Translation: CASSPTGQGARNEQFF. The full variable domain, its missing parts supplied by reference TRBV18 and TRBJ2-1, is NAGVMQNPRHLVRRRGQEARLRCSPMKGHSHVYWYRQLPEEGLKFMVYLQKENIIDESGMPKERFSAEFPKEGPSILRIQQVVRGDSAAYFCASSPTGQGARNEQFFGPGTRLTVL.

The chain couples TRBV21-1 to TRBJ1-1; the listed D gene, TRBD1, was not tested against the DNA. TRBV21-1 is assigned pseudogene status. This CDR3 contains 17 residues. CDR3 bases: TGTGCCAGCAGCAAAGAAAGAAGGACAGGGGGTCACTGGAGAGCTTTCTTT. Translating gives CASSKERRTGGHWRAFF.

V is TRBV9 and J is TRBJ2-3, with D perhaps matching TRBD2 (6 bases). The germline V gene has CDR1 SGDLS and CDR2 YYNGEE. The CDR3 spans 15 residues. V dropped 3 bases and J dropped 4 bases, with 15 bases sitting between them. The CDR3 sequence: CASSAGGTAPDTQYF. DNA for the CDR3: TGTGCCAGCAGCGCGGGCGGGACTGCCCCAGATACGCAGTATTTT.

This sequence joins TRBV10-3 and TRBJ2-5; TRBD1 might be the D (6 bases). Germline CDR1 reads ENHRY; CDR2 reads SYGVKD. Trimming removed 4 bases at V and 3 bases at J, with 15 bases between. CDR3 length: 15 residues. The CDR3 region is CAISVGGPPEETQYF. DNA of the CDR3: TGTGCCATCAGTGTTGGGGGCCCTCCAGAAGAGACCCAGTACTTC.